Sequencing of this T cell receptor (beta chain) was carried out in a study of blood T cell repertoires in COVID-19. Study at large: Collection of acute and convalescent COVID-19 samples took place in the United States, Italy and Spain. From T cells, B-cell-depleted T cells, or PBMCs came the material, which was cDNA or gDNA.

The germline CDR1 and CDR2 sequences are MNHEY and SMNVEV (reference sequence). This CDR3 contains 18 residues. Trimming cost V 6 bases and J 1 base; bases outside gene matches: 15. Authors' data handling: Amplification with reference gene primers provided the estimates of nucleated cell counts. The repertoire was sequenced with immunoSEQ multiplex PCR; TCRdb's copy has only in-frame clones and lacks some. V, J and clone size derive from that table, while D and trimming were established from the DNA sequence. This repertoire shows over 30,000 clones, roughly nine tenths found once; its top ten account for roughly 12%.

The specimen was peripheral blood. The chain has TRBV27 and TRBJ1-1; the match to TRBD1 covers 9 bases. This clonotype was obtained from a man between 65 and 85 years old with acute or convalescent COVID-19. The CDR3 loop is CASSLLGGQGGGNTEAFF. DNA of the CDR3: TGTGCCAGCAGCCTCCTCGGGGGACAGGGTGGAGGGAACACTGAAGCTTTCTTT.